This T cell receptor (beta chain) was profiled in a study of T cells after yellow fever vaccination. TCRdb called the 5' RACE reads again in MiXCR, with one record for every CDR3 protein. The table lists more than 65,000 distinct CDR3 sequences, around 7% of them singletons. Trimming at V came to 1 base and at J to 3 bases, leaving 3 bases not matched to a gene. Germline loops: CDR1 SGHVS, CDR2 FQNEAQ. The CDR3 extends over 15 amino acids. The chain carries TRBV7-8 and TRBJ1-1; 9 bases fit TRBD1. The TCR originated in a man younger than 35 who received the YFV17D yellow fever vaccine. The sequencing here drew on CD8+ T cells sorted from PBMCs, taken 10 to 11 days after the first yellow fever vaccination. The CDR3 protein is CASSLVGQGYTEAFF. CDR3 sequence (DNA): TGTGCCAGCAGCTTAGTGGGACAGGGATACACTGAAGCTTTCTTT.